This entry concerns a single T cell receptor (beta chain). Library preparation (for TCRbeta) was performed with unique molecular identifiers. In TCRdb, the PCR reads were re-called with MiXCR into one record per CDR3 protein. The sample has about 360,000 distinct CDR3 sequences; 10% to 15% are singletons. This specimen comes from a study of T-cell reconstitution after alpha-beta-depleted transplantation in children. The CDR3 length is 13 residues. CDR1 is MNHEY and CDR2 is SVGAGI in the germline V gene. The V and J ends lost 2 bases and 5 bases respectively, with 9 bases between them. The clonotype originates from a human donor who donated a stem cell graft to a child with Fanconi anemia. This sample comprised PBMCs, obtained from the stem cell graft. The chain is built from TRBV6-5 and TRBJ2-5; TRBD2 might be the D (5 bases). In nucleotides, the CDR3 is TGTGCCAGCAGTTACGCGGGCTTGGAGACCCAGTACTTC. This encodes CASSYAGLETQYF.